The following is a T cell receptor (beta chain) sequence with its context. Its cognate antigen is unknown. Germline V gene lookup returns CDR1 KGHSY and CDR2 FQNENV. The germline V and J ends were trimmed by 2 bases and 2 bases, with 12 bases remaining between them. There are 16 residues in the CDR3. The data belong to a study of blood T cells in healthy people across ages. General study findings and limits: Unsorted PBMC material precluded a definitive naive versus antigen-experienced comparison. The long-lived group displayed more naive CD4+ cells, plus higher diversity, than the aged donors did.

The use of a sample-barcoded 5' primer and a J-beta primer mix characterized a second PCR of roughly 6 to 11 cycles. Each CDR3 protein gets one entry after TCRdb re-called the 5' RACE reads with MiXCR. In the table there are about 780,000 distinct CDR3 sequences, about 45% of which are singletons. RNA extraction gave at least 6 micrograms of total RNA per sample. This chain links TRBV16 with TRBJ1-4; no clear D. This sequence originates from a man at least 80 years old in good health. Sequencing was done on a sample of blood. CDR3 sequence (DNA): TGTGCCAGCAGCCAAAGTCCGGGCCGGACTAATGAAAAACTGTTTTTT. Translating gives CASSQSPGRTNEKLFF.